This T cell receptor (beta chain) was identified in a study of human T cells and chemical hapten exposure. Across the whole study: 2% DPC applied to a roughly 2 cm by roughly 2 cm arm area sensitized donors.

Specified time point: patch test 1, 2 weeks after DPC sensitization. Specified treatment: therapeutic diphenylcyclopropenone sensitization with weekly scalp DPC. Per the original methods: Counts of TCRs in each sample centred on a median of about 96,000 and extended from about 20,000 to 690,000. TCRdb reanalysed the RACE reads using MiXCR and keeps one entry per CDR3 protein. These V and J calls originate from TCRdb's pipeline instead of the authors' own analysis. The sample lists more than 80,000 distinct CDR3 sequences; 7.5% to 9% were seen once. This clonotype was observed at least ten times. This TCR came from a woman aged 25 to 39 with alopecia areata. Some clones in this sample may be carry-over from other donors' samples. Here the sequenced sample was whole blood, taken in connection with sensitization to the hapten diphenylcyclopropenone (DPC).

The CDR3 reads CASSTRAPGQTYGYTF. The DNA for the CDR3 is TGTGCCAGCAGTACTCGAGCTCCGGGACAAACCTATGGCTACACCTTC. The chain combines TRBV6-1 with TRBJ1-2; D perhaps matches TRBD1 (6 bases). The CDR3 sequence is 16 residues long. V lost 5 bases, J lost 4 bases, and 20 bases lay in between. Looked up from germline, CDR1 is MNHNS and CDR2 is SASEGT.